The sequence of this T cell receptor beta chain was determined in a study of human T cells and chemical hapten exposure. V shed 0 bases, J shed 1 base, and the junction held 9 bases outside the gene matches. The CDR3 is made up of 18 amino acids. CDR1 is SGDLS, CDR2 YYNGEE, per germline. In this sample, this clonotype turned up a few times. TCRdb redid the calling of the RACE reads with MiXCR, one entry per CDR3 protein. The table includes approximately 260,000 distinct CDR3 sequences, almost 8% detected once. The time point: pre-sensitization, week 0. Regarding treatment: therapeutic diphenylcyclopropenone sensitization with weekly scalp DPC.

Sequenced here: whole blood, sampled in connection with sensitization to the hapten diphenylcyclopropenone (DPC). This clonotype was sampled from a man in his late teens or twenties with alopecia areata. Some clones in this sample may be carry-over from other donors' samples. The chain recombines TRBV9 with TRBJ2-1; 8 bases line up with TRBD2. The CDR3 reads CASSVALRGGLSYNEQFF. Written as DNA, the CDR3 is TGTGCCAGCAGCGTAGCTCTTCGGGGGGGCCTATCCTACAATGAGCAGTTCTTC.